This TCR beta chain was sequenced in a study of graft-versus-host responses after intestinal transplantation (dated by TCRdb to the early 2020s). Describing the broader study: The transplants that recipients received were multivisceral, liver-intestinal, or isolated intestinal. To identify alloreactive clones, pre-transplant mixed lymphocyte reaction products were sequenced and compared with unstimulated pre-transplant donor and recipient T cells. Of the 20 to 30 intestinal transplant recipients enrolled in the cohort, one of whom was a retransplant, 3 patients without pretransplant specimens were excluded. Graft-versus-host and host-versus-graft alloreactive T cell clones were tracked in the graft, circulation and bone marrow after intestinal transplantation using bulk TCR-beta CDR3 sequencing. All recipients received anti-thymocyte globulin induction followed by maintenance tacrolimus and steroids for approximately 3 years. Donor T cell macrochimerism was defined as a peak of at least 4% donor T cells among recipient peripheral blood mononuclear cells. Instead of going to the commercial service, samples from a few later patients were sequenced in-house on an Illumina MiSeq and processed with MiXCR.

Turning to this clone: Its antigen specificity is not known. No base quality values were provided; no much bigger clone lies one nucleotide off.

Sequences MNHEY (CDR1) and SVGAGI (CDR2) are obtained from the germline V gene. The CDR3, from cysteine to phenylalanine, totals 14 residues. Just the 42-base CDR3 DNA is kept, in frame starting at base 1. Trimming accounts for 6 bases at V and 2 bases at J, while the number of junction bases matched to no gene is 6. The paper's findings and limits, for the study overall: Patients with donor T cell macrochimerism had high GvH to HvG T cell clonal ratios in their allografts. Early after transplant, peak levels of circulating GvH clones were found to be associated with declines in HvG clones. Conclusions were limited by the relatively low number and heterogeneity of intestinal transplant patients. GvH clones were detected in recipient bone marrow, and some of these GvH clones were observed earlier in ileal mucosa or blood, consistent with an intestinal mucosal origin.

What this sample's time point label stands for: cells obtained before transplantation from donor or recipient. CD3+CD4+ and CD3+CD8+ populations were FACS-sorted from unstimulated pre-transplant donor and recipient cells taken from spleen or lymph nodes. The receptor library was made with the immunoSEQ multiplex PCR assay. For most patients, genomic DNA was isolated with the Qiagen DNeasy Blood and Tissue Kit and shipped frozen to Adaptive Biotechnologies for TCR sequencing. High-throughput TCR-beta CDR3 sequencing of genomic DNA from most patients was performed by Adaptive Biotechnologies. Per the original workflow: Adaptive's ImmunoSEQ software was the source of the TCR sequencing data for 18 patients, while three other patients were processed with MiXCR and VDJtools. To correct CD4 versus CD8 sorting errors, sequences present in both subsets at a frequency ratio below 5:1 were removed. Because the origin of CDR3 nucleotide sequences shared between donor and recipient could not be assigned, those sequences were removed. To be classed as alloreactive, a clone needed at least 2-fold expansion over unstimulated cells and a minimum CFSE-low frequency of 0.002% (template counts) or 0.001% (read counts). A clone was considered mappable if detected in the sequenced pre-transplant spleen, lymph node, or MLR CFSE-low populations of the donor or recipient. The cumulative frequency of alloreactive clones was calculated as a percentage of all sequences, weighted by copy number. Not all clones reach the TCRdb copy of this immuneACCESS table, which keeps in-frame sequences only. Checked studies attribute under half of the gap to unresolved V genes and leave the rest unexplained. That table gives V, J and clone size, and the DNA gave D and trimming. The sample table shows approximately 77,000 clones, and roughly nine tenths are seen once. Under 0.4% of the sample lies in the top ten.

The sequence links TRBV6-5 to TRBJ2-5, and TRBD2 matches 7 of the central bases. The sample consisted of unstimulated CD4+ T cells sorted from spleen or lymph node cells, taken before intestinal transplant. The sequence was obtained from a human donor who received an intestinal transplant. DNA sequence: TGTGCCAGCAGCCGCGGGAGAGGGCAAGAGACCCAGTACTTC. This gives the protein CASSRGRGQETQYF.